The T cell receptor (beta chain) under discussion was sequenced for a study of technical replicates of blood from a handful of donors. Germline V CDR1 and CDR2: SGHTA, FQGNSA. The CDR3 extends over 15 amino acids. V was pared by 1 base and J by 7 bases, with 7 bases of the junction left unmatched. Assay used: immunoSEQ multiplex PCR; TCRdb lists only in-frame clones, some missing. The sample has roughly 79,000 clones, 95% seen once. The TCR was taken from a human donor in good health. Sequenced: T cells isolated from PBMCs. The chain links TRBV7-2 to TRBJ2-7; 10 bases match TRBD2. The CDR3 nucleotides read TGTGCCAGCAGCTTAGAAAGGCTAGCGGGAGTTGAGCAGTACTTC. It translates to CASSLERLAGVEQYF.